Sequencing of this T cell receptor (beta chain) was carried out in a study of beta chain features in type 1 diabetes. Study findings and constraints: Shorter TCRB CDR3s, moderately but significantly so, marked every one of the four CD4+ subsets in Type 1 diabetes patients. Diminished insertions and augmented deletions at VDJ junctions characterized type 1 diabetes patients.

In the case of this clone: What it binds is not known.

What was sequenced were expressed TCRB transcripts, since all of the isolated RNA had been reverse transcribed. Sequenced by immunoSEQ multiplex PCR; TCRdb stores in-frame clones only, minus some. The table lists some 270,000 clones, about 11% of them singletons. Via the markers CD45RO/CCR7/CD25/CD127/CD95/CD27, stem cell-like memory, regulatory, central memory and naive CD4+ cells were sorted. Populations isolated by sorting all had purity greater than 95%. The TCR originated in a man aged 30 to 45 with type 1 diabetes. Sequenced: naive CD4+ T cells from blood.

DNA of the CDR3: TGTGCCAGCAGACGACTAGCGGGGGGTTCCTACGAGCAGTACTTC. It is translated as CASRRLAGGSYEQYF. The V and J genes are TRBV28 and TRBJ2-7; TRBD2 matches 13 bases. CDR3 size: 15 residues. With V trimmed by 6 bases and J by 1 base, 3 bases remained unmatched. In germline, CDR1 is MDHEN, CDR2 SYDVKM.